A selection of T cell receptor beta chains follows, all from one sample in a study of CD8 T cells in Susac syndrome. TCRdb recomputed calls from the immunoSEQ multiplex PCR reads with MiXCR, one row per CDR3 protein. The sample holds roughly 150,000 distinct CDR3 sequences; 93% are singletons and the top ten take just over 0.13%. The sequenced sample was CD4+ T cells from PBMCs. These receptors all come from a human donor in good health. Each CDR3 is given with its conserved first and last residue. The size of a clone is reported for some rows only, either as once, few or many, or as a class for expanded clones.

v_gene: TRBV30; abundance: once; CDR3aa: CAWSVGGRPGGEKLFF
v_gene: TRBV5-1; abundance: -; CDR3aa: CASSLTRSEGQFF
v_gene: TRBV30; abundance: -; CDR3aa: CAWSRGGAFNEQFF
v_gene: TRBV11-2; abundance: -; CDR3aa: CASRGGALLYEQYF
v_gene: TRBV7-2; abundance: -; CDR3aa: CASSLGGGSNQPQHF
v_gene: TRBV19; abundance: -; CDR3aa: CATAGPLNYGYTF
v_gene: TRBV6-1; abundance: -; CDR3aa: CASILQTGTNYGYTF
v_gene: TRBV30; abundance: -; CDR3aa: CAWSSTANTGELFF
v_gene: TRBV15; abundance: once; CDR3aa: CATSPGQVFYEQYF
v_gene: TRBV7-2; abundance: -; CDR3aa: CASSRDRVQPQHF
v_gene: TRBV4-1; abundance: -; CDR3aa: CASSQELGGTRRSPLHF
v_gene: TRBV12-3/TRBV12-4; abundance: -; CDR3aa: CASSLVLFFRTGEETQYF
v_gene: TRBV6-2/TRBV6-3; abundance: -; CDR3aa: CASSTLRLTNEKLFF
v_gene: TRBV4-2; abundance: once; CDR3aa: CASSQVGDTVYGYTF
v_gene: TRBV7-9; abundance: -; CDR3aa: CASSPLERAHEQYF
v_gene: TRBV2; abundance: -; CDR3aa: CASSSWTETYEQYF
v_gene: TRBV3-1; abundance: -; CDR3aa: CASSREGNAGNTIYF
v_gene: TRBV20-1; abundance: -; CDR3aa: CSAPGQGIQETQYF
v_gene: TRBV28; abundance: -; CDR3aa: CASSPAGGATDTQYF
v_gene: TRBV7-3; abundance: -; CDR3aa: CASHGQGATEAFF
v_gene: TRBV3-1; abundance: -; CDR3aa: CASNQGSQETQYF
v_gene: TRBV23-1; abundance: -; CDR3aa: CASSQSNTQYF
v_gene: TRBV5-1; abundance: -; CDR3aa: CASSSAGTRSYEQYF
v_gene: TRBV6-1; abundance: -; CDR3aa: CASSRGPTNTGELFF
v_gene: TRBV7-6; abundance: -; CDR3aa: CASSPLSQNQETQYF
v_gene: TRBV2; abundance: -; CDR3aa: CASRFDRDRGYGYTF
v_gene: TRBV7-6; abundance: -; CDR3aa: CASSMTSGGESGELFF
v_gene: TRBV10-3; abundance: -; CDR3aa: CAISGRDFLGGYTF
v_gene: TRBV5-6; abundance: once; CDR3aa: CASSLELRPLYGYTF
v_gene: TRBV20-1; abundance: -; CDR3aa: CSVPGATDTQYF
v_gene: TRBV29-1; abundance: -; CDR3aa: CSVVRGGDEQFF
v_gene: TRBV12-3/TRBV12-4; abundance: -; CDR3aa: CASSPWSGGDDTQYF
v_gene: TRBV5-1; abundance: -; CDR3aa: CASSTGTAHQETQYF
v_gene: TRBV7-8; abundance: -; CDR3aa: CASSFWGAEDTQYF
v_gene: TRBV5-1; abundance: -; CDR3aa: CASSTSGDLTDTQYF
v_gene: TRBV7-8; abundance: -; CDR3aa: CASSPFQDEQYF
v_gene: TRBV10-3; abundance: -; CDR3aa: CAISESTVLNTEAFF
v_gene: TRBV5-1; abundance: -; CDR3aa: CASSGPDGEVNTEAFF
v_gene: TRBV5-1; abundance: -; CDR3aa: CASSLGSWNTGELFF
v_gene: TRBV19; abundance: -; CDR3aa: CASSIERGGYNEQFF
v_gene: TRBV10-3; abundance: -; CDR3aa: CATRRGTNEKLFF
v_gene: TRBV20-1; abundance: -; CDR3aa: CSARRGGSGNTIYF
v_gene: TRBV7-3; abundance: -; CDR3aa: CASSLNRGGNSPLHF
v_gene: TRBV4-2; abundance: -; CDR3aa: CASSHQGYNSPLHF
v_gene: TRBV9; abundance: once; CDR3aa: CASSPRGQGYGYTF
v_gene: TRBV29-1; abundance: -; CDR3aa: CSVGFGGQDTQYF
v_gene: TRBV7-2; abundance: -; CDR3aa: CASSEIMNTEAFF
v_gene: TRBV3-1; abundance: -; CDR3aa: CASSLLDRDGEKLFF
v_gene: TRBV12-3/TRBV12-4; abundance: -; CDR3aa: CASRWDINTGELFF
v_gene: TRBV15; abundance: -; CDR3aa: CATSRVDRGETQYF
v_gene: TRBV7-8; abundance: -; CDR3aa: CASSPFEGTEAFF
v_gene: TRBV5-1; abundance: -; CDR3aa: CASSLAEAYGYTF
v_gene: TRBV2; abundance: once; CDR3aa: CASRLATGELFF
v_gene: TRBV12-3/TRBV12-4; abundance: -; CDR3aa: CASSFWGGGLGYTF
v_gene: TRBV9; abundance: -; CDR3aa: CASSVEAGSNYGYTF
v_gene: TRBV12-3/TRBV12-4; abundance: -; CDR3aa: CASSPHAGGVGAFF
v_gene: TRBV4-1; abundance: -; CDR3aa: CASSRRTERSEAFF
v_gene: TRBV18; abundance: -; CDR3aa: CASSAGQGDYFGYTF